This TCR beta chain originates from a study of blood T cell repertoires in COVID-19. Turning to the study itself: Samples came from the United States, Italy and Spain, spanning acute and convalescent COVID-19. Nucleic acid was either cDNA or gDNA, and it came from T cells, B-cell-depleted T cells, or PBMCs.

The V gene lost 3 bases and the J gene lost 5 bases, with 8 bases spanning the gap. This CDR3 has 13 residues. Looked up from germline, CDR1 is SGHNT and CDR2 is YYREEE (reference sequence). This clone has only one observation. Source study methods: Amplification from reference gene primers served as the basis for estimated nucleated cell counts. The protocol was immunoSEQ multiplex PCR, while the TCRdb copy is restricted to in-frame clones and leaves out a portion. V and J calls and clone size follow that table, whereas D and trimming were derived from the DNA. The repertoire has 310,000 or so clones, about 90% of them found once; the top ten carry around 6.6%.

The genes are TRBV5-4 and TRBJ2-2, with D possibly matching TRBD2 (5 bases). The receptor's source is a man between 18 and 35 years old who had recovered from COVID-19. Material: peripheral blood. CDR3 sequence: CASSWTGTGELFF. The CDR3 DNA reads as TGTGCCAGCAGCTGGACGGGGACCGGGGAGCTGTTTTTT.